A single sample gave rise to the 22 T cell receptor beta chains below, sequenced in a study of blood T cell repertoires in COVID-19 (dated by TCRdb to 2020 to 2021). Libraries were prepared through the immunoSEQ multiplex PCR assay. The immuneACCESS repertoire file appears here via TCRdb, limited to in-frame rearrangements. These files lack a portion of the clones; in checked studies, under half of the deficit traces to unresolved V genes, and the cause of the others is not known. The sample contains some 200,000 clones, approximately 84% of them found a single time. 6.5% to 7% of the sample belongs to the ten largest clones. Source material: peripheral blood. All receptors come from a human donor with acute or convalescent COVID-19. The donor label of this sample is uncertain.

This chain uses TRBV7-2 with TRBJ2-3, with 7 bases matching TRBD2. There are 18 residues in the CDR3. The germline V gene has CDR1 SGHTA and CDR2 FQGNSA. V was clipped by 2 bases and J by 3 bases; unmatched bases: 14. CDR3 in DNA: TGTGCCAGCAGCTTAAATCGAGCGGGAATGGTTGGAACAGATACGCAGTATTTT. It yields the protein CASSLNRAGMVGTDTQYF.

J is TRBJ1-2 and V is TRBV30, with 8 positions matching TRBD1. The CDR3 has 14 residues. V gave up 5 bases and J gave up 6 bases; unmatched junction bases: 11. Germline CDR1 and CDR2: GTSNPN and SVGIG (reference sequence). The CDR3 sequence: CAWELTGGQNGYTF. The CDR3, as DNA: TGTGCCTGGGAACTAACAGGGGGACAGAATGGCTACACCTTC. Full variable domain (outside the CDR3, taken from reference TRBV30 and TRBJ1-2): SQTIHQWPATLVQPVGSPLSLECTVEGTSNPNLYWYRQAAGRGLQLLFYSVGIGQISSEVPQNLSASRPQDRQFILSSKKLLLSDSGFYLCAWELTGGQNGYTFGSGTRLTVV.

This chain joins TRBV3-1 (or the pseudogene TRBV3-2) and TRBJ1-5; 7 bases are a match to TRBD1. Germline loops: CDR1 LGHDT, CDR2 YNNKEL (reference sequence). There are 18 residues in the CDR3. Germline trimming cut 3 bases from V and 0 bases from J; bases unmatched to any gene: 11. CDR3 sequence: CASSQRDRVLGSNQPQHF. The CDR3 nucleotides read TGTGCCAGCAGCCAGCGAGACAGGGTCCTCGGTAGCAATCAGCCCCAGCATTTT.

This clone was detected once. The genes are TRBV27 and TRBJ1-1; D possibly corresponds to TRBD1 (5 bases). The V end lost 6 bases, the J end lost 10 bases, and 21 bases lay between the germline ends. The CDR3 consists of 14 residues. CDR1 is MNHEY, CDR2 SMNVEV, per germline (reference sequence). CDR3 region: CASSPMQGLTTAFF. Here the CDR3 DNA reads TGTGCCAGCAGCCCCATGCAGGGTCTAACTACAGCTTTCTTT.

The gene calls are TRBV6-5 and TRBJ2-2; D might be TRBD1 (5 bases). CDR3 length: 15 amino acids. Trimming left V 6 bases short and J 5 bases short, with 16 bases between. Germline V gene lookup returns CDR1 MNHEY and CDR2 SVGAGI. CDR3 sequence: CASRAGKGLTGELFF. In DNA, the CDR3 is TGTGCCAGCAGGGCAGGGAAGGGATTGACCGGGGAGCTGTTTTTT.

This chain joins TRBV20-1 and TRBJ1-1, with 10 bases identical to TRBD1. Trimming took 3 bases from V and 6 from J; bases not matched to a gene: 7. Germline CDR1 DFQATT, CDR2 SNEGSKA (reference sequence). The CDR3 spans 14 residues. CDR3 residues: CSASLRDRGSEAFF. The CDR3 DNA follows: TGCAGTGCTAGTCTCCGGGACAGGGGATCTGAAGCTTTCTTT.

This clone has only a few counts. The rearrangement uses TRBV6-5 and TRBJ1-4; TRBD1 is a possible D gene (6 bases). The germline CDR1 and CDR2 sequences are MNHEY and SVGAGI. This CDR3 comprises 16 residues. Trimming pared 4 bases from V and 8 bases from J, leaving 20 bases between. The CDR3, as DNA: TGTGCCAGCAGTTGGGGGCAGGGATGGGTTAACGAAAAACTGTTTTTT. Translation: CASSWGQGWVNEKLFF.

CDR3 coding DNA: TGTGCCAGCAGCCAAGATTGGGACAGTCACCCCGGGGAGCTGTTTTTT. It is translated as CASSQDWDSHPGELFF. The chain carries TRBV4-2 and TRBJ2-2; 7 bases are shared with TRBD1. This CDR3 spans 16 amino acids. V gave up 0 bases and J gave up 6 bases; unmatched junction bases: 7. Germline loops: CDR1 LGHNA, CDR2 YNFKEQ.

V and J are TRBV7-6 and TRBJ2-7; possibly TRBD1 for D (5 bases). Deletions cut 4 bases from V and 6 bases from J, with 13 bases between. The germline V gene encodes CDR1 SGHVS and CDR2 FNYEAQ. The CDR3 totals 13 residues. This CDR3 reads CASSSRQQGEQYF. In nucleotides, the CDR3 is TGTGCCAGCAGCTCCCGACAGCAGGGCGAGCAGTACTTC.

The rearrangement uses TRBV19 and TRBJ2-1, with 13 bases lining up with TRBD2. Germline trimming cut 5 bases from V and 7 bases from J; bases unmatched to any gene: 5. In germline, CDR1 is LNHDA, CDR2 SQIVND (reference sequence). The CDR3 extends over 15 amino acids. The CDR3 nucleotides read TGTGCCAGTAGTTCCGGGACTAGCGGGGTTAATGAGCAGTTCTTC. Protein product: CASSSGTSGVNEQFF.

The rearrangement links TRBV5-1 to TRBJ2-5; TRBD1 might be the D (6 bases). Germline V lookup: CDR1 SGHRS, CDR2 YFSETQ. This CDR3 spans 16 amino acids. Trimming took 0 bases from V and 2 from J, leaving 14 bases between them. This CDR3 is CASSLVTGLGQETQYF. CDR3 sequence (DNA): TGCGCCAGCAGCTTGGTCACAGGGTTAGGGCAAGAGACCCAGTACTTC.

This clone occurred once. The CDR3, as DNA: TGTGCCAGCAGCCCCGACAGGCTGAACACTGAAGCTTTCTTT. Translation gives CASSPDRLNTEAFF. This chain joins TRBV6-4 and TRBJ1-1; possible D gene TRBD1, 6 bases. Germline-derived CDR1 and CDR2 are MRHNA and SNTAGT. Trimming shortened V by 6 bases and J by 0 bases, and 11 bases separated the two germline ends. The CDR3 covers 14 residues.

The chain combines TRBV5-4 with TRBJ1-1, with D tentatively TRBD1 (6 bases). Looked up from germline, CDR1 is SGHNT and CDR2 is YYREEE (reference sequence). Between the trimmed V and J ends, which lost 7 bases and 5 bases, there was a span of 18 bases. The CDR3 sequence is 14 residues long. The CDR3 loop is CASSLGGGRTEAFF. CDR3 DNA sequence: TGTGCCAGCTCCCTTGGGGGGGGGCGAACTGAAGCTTTCTTT.

V and J are TRBV10-3 and TRBJ2-1, with TRBD2 matching 11 bases. The CDR3 length is 16 residues. CDR1 ENHRY and CDR2 SYGVKD come from the germline V gene. J lost 3 bases, V lost 10 bases, and 11 bases had no gene match. DNA of the CDR3: TGTGCCACCAACCCGACTAGCGGGACGAACTACAATGAGCAGTTCTTC. It codes for CATNPTSGTNYNEQFF.

The J gene is TRBJ1-6, the V gene TRBV6-5; 9 nucleotides line up with TRBD1. The CDR3 covers 15 residues. The ends lost 4 bases at V and 10 bases at J; junction bases unmatched: 8. The germline V gene has CDR1 MNHEY and CDR2 SVGAGI. CDR3 sequence reads: CASSSGQGRGSPLHF. CDR3 nucleotide sequence: TGTGCCAGCAGTTCTGGACAGGGGAGGGGATCACCCCTCCACTTT.

This chain links TRBV12-3 or TRBV12-4 with TRBJ2-3; D remains unclear. This CDR3 has 11 amino acids. Trimming took 9 bases from V and 4 from J, leaving 8 bases between them. CDR3 protein: CASTRADTQYF. The CDR3 DNA reads as TGTGCCAGTACCCGGGCAGATACGCAGTATTTT.

The rearrangement joins TRBV29-1 to TRBJ1-1; D gene ambiguous. Trimming stripped 3 bases from V and 7 bases from J, with 9 bases between. There are 11 residues in the CDR3. Germline values: CDR1 SQVTM, CDR2 ANQGSEA. Here the CDR3 reads CSVDGQFEAFF. The CDR3 coding sequence is TGCAGCGTTGATGGGCAATTTGAAGCTTTCTTT.

CDR3 residues: CASSLSQLAGRNEQFF. The CDR3 coding sequence is TGTGCCAGCAGCTTAAGTCAACTAGCGGGACGCAATGAGCAGTTCTTC. The gene calls are TRBV7-3 and TRBJ2-1; 10 bases map to TRBD2. With V trimmed by 1 base and J by 6 bases, 6 bases remained unmatched. Germline V gene lookup returns CDR1 SGHTA and CDR2 FQGTGA. This CDR3 contains 16 residues.

V usage is TRBV5-4 and J usage is TRBJ2-1; the match to TRBD1 covers 8 bases. Germline V CDR1 and CDR2: SGHNT, YYREEE (reference sequence). Trimming cost V 4 bases and J 5 bases; bases outside gene matches: 5. CDR3 size: 14 residues. CDR3 protein: CASSGQDRDNEQFF. CDR3 bases: TGTGCCAGCAGCGGCCAGGACAGGGACAATGAGCAGTTCTTC. Drawing the rest from reference TRBV5-4 and TRBJ2-1, the complete variable domain is ETGVTQSPTHLIKTRGQQVTLRCSSQSGHNTVSWYQQALGQGPQFIFQYYREEENGRGNFPPRFSGLQFPNYSSELNVNALELDDSALYLCASSGQDRDNEQFFGPGTRLTVL.

The chain is built from TRBV5-4 and TRBJ2-2; TRBD2 aligns across 8 bases. With 0 bases clipped from V and 4 bases from J, the junction kept 5 bases outside the gene matches. Per germline, CDR1 SGHNT and CDR2 YYREEE (reference sequence). The CDR3 spans 16 residues. This chain's CDR3 is CASSLAGRAGTGELFF. The CDR3 DNA follows: TGTGCCAGCAGCTTGGCCGGGAGGGCCGGCACCGGGGAGCTGTTTTTT.

The rearrangement joins TRBV14 to TRBJ2-7; 9 nucleotides align to TRBD1. The CDR3 is 15 amino acids. CDR1 and CDR2 from the germline V gene are SGHDN and FVKESK. The junction had 6 bases not matched to a gene; V was cut back by 4 bases and J by 2 bases. The CDR3 sequence: CASSLAGTGTYEQYF. CDR3 nucleotides: TGTGCCAGCAGCCTGGCCGGGACAGGGACCTACGAGCAGTACTTC.

This clone was observed a few times. DNA for the CDR3: TGTGCCAGCAGAGCGCTACAGGGTAGGGACGAGCAGTACTTC. Protein sequence: CASRALQGRDEQYF. The chain joins TRBV2 to TRBJ2-7; D might be TRBD1 (6 bases). Per the germline V gene, CDR1 is SNHLY and CDR2 is FYNNEI. Trimming pared 6 bases from V and 5 bases from J, leaving 17 bases between. This CDR3 contains 14 residues.